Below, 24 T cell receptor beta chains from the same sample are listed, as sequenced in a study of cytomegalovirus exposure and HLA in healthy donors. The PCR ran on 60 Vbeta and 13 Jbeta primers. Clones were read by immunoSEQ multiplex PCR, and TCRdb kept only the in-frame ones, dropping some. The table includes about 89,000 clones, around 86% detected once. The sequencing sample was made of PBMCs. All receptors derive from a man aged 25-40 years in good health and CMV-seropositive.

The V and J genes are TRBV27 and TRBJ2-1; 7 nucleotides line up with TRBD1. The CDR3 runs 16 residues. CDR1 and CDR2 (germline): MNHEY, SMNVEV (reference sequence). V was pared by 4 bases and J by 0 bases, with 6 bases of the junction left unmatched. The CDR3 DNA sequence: TGTGCCAGCAGTTCACTACAGGGGAACTCCTACAATGAGCAGTTCTTC. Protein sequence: CASSSLQGNSYNEQFF.

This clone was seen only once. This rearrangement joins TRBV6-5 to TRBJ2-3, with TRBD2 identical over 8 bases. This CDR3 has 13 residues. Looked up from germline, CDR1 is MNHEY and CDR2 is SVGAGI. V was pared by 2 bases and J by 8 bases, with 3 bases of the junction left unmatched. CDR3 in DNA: TGTGCCAGCAGTTACACTAGCGGCTCTACGCAGTATTTT. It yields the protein CASSYTSGSTQYF.

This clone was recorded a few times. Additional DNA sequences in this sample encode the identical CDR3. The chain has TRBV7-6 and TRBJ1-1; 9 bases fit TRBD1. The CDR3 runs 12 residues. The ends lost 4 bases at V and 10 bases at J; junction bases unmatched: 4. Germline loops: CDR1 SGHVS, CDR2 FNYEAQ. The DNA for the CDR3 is TGTGCCAGCAGCTCCCGGACAGGGGCAGCTTTCTTT. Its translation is CASSSRTGAAFF.

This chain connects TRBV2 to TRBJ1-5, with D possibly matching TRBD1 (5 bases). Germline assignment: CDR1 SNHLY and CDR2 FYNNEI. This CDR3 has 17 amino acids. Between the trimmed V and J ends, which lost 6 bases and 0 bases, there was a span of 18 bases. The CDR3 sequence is CASRREGTVDSNQPQHF. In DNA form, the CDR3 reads TGTGCCAGCAGGAGGGAGGGGACTGTTGATAGCAATCAGCCCCAGCATTTT.

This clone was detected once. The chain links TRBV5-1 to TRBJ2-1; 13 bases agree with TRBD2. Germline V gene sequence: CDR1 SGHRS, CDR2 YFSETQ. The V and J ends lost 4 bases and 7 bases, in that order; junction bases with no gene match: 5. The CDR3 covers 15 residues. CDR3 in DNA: TGCGCCAGCAGCATACTAGCGGGAGGGCCAAATGAGCAGTTCTTC. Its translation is CASSILAGGPNEQFF.

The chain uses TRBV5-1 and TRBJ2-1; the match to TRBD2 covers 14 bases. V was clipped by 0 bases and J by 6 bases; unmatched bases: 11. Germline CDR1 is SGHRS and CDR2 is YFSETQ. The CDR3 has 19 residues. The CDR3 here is CASSLEFMPGLAGVNEQFF. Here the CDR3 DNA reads TGCGCCAGCAGCTTGGAATTCATGCCGGGACTAGCGGGAGTCAATGAGCAGTTCTTC.

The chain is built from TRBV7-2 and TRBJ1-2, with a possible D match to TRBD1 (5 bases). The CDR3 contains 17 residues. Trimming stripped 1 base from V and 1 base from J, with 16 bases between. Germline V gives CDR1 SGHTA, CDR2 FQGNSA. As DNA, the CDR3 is TGTGCCAGCAGCTTAGACAGGCCCGTTGTGGTTAACTATGGCTACACCTTC. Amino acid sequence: CASSLDRPVVVNYGYTF.

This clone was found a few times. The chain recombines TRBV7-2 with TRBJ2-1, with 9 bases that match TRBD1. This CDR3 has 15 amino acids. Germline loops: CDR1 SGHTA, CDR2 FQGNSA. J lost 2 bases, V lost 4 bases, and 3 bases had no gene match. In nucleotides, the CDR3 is TGTGCCAGCAGCTCTGACAGGGGGACCTACAATGAGCAGTTCTTC. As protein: CASSSDRGTYNEQFF.

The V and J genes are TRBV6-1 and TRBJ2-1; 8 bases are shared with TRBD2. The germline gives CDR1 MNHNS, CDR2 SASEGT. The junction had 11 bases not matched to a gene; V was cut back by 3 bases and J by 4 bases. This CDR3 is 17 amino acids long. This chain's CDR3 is CASSDQRTSSRYNEQFF. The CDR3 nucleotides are TGTGCCAGCAGTGATCAGCGGACTAGCTCGCGGTACAATGAGCAGTTCTTC.

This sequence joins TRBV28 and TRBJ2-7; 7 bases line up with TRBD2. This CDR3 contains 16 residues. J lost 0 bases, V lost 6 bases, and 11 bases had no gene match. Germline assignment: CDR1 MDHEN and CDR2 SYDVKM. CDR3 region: CASSLGLAESSYEQYF. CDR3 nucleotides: TGTGCCAGCAGCTTAGGGCTAGCGGAGAGCTCCTACGAGCAGTACTTC.

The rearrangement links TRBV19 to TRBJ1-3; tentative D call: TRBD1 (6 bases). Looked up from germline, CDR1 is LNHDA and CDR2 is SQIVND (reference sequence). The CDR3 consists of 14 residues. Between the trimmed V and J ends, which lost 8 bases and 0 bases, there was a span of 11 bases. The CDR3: CASARGSSGNTIYF. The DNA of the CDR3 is TGTGCCAGTGCCAGGGGTTCCTCTGGAAACACCATATATTTT.

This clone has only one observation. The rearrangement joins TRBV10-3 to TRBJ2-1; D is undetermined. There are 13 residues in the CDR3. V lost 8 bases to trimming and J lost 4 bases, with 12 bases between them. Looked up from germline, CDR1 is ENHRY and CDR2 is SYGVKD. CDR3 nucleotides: TGTGCCATCGCCGTGGCAGGATACAATGAGCAGTTCTTC. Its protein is CAIAVAGYNEQFF.

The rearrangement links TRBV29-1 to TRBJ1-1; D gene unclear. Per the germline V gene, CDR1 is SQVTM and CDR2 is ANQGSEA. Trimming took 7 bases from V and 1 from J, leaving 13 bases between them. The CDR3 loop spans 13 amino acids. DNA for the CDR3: TGCAGCGCCCGGGGAGGGCCGAACACTGAAGCTTTCTTT. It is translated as CSARGGPNTEAFF.

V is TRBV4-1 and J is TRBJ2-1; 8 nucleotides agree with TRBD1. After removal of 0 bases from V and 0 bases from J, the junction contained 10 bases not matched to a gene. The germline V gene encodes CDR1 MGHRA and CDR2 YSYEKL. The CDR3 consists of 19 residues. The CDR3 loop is CASSQDPGGYSSSYNEQFF. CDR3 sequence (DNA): TGCGCCAGCAGCCAAGACCCAGGGGGCTATTCTAGCTCCTACAATGAGCAGTTCTTC.

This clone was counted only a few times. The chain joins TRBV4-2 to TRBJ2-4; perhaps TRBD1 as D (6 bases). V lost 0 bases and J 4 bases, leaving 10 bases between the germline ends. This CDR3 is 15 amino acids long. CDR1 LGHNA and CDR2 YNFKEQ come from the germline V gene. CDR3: CASSQDKTGKNIQYF. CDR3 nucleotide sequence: TGTGCCAGCAGCCAAGATAAGACAGGAAAAAACATTCAGTACTTC.

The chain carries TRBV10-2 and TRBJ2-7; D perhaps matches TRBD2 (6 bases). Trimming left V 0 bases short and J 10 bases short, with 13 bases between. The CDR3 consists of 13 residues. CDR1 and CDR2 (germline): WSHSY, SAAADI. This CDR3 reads CASSESREILQYF. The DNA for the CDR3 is TGCGCCAGCAGTGAGTCCCGGGAGATATTACAGTACTTC.

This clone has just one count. CDR3 amino acids: CASKKRDSYEQYF. CDR3 in DNA: TGTGCCAGCAAGAAGAGGGACTCCTACGAGCAGTACTTC. The V and J genes are TRBV7-9 and TRBJ2-7, with D perhaps matching TRBD2 (5 bases). In germline, CDR1 is SEHNR, CDR2 FQNEAQ (reference sequence). The ends were cut back, 7 bases at V and 0 bases at J, with 10 bases in the middle. The CDR3 is 13 residues long.

CDR3 loop: CASSLGLAGYNEQFF. The DNA of the CDR3 is TGTGCCAGCAGCCTAGGACTAGCGGGATACAATGAGCAGTTCTTC. The chain employs TRBV5-4 and TRBJ2-1, with 12 bases identical to TRBD2. CDR3 length equals 15 residues. With 4 bases clipped from V and 4 bases from J, the junction kept 3 bases outside the gene matches. Per the germline V gene, CDR1 is SGHNT and CDR2 is YYREEE (reference sequence).

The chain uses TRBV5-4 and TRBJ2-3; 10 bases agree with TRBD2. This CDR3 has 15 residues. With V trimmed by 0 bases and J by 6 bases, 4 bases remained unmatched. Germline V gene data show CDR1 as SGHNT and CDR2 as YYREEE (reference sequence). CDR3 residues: CASSLGSSGSDTQYF. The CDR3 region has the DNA TGTGCCAGCAGCTTGGGCTCTAGCGGGAGTGATACGCAGTATTTT.

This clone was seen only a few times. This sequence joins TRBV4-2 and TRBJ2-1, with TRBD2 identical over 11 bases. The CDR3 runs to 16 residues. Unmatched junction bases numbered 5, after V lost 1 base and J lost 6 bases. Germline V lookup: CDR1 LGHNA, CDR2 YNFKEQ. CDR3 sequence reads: CASSQGGTSGLNEQFF. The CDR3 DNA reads TGTGCCAGCAGCCAAGGGGGGACTAGCGGACTCAATGAGCAGTTCTTC.

CDR3: CASRLIAGFTYNEQFF. In DNA, the CDR3 is TGTGCCAGCAGATTAATAGCGGGATTCACCTACAATGAGCAGTTCTTC. The genes are TRBV7-9 and TRBJ2-1; 8 nucleotides agree with TRBD2. V lost 6 bases to trimming and J lost 2 bases; unmatched junction nucleotides: 9. CDR3 size: 16 residues. Germline-derived CDR1 and CDR2 are SEHNR and FQNEAQ (reference sequence).

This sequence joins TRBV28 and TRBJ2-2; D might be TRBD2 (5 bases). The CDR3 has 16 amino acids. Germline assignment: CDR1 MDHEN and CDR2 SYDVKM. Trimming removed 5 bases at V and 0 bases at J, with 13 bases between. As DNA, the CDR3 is TGTGCCAGCAGTGACGGACTGATCGCGAACACCGGGGAGCTGTTTTTT. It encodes CASSDGLIANTGELFF.

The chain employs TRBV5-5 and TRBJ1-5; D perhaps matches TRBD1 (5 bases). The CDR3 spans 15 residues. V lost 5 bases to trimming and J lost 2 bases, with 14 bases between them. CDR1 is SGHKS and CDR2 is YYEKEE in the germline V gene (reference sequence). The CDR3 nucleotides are TGTGCCAGCAGTTGGGTAGGGGATGGCAATCAGCCCCAGCATTTT. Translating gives CASSWVGDGNQPQHF.

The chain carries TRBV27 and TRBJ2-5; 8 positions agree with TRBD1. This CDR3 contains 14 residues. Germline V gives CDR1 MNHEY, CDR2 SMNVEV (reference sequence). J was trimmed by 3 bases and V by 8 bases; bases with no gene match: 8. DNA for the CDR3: TGTGCCAGCGGAACCGGACAGGGTAAAGAGACCCAGTACTTC. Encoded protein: CASGTGQGKETQYF.